The entry below describes one TCR beta chain. Its antigen is unknown. The data belong to a study of human thymus T cells. Study-wide results and caveats: Seemingly biased V and J gene usage marked thymic and blood repertoires.

Thymic tissue was derived from resections collected during corrective heart surgery. Data came from immunoSEQ multiplex PCR; TCRdb stores just in-frame clones and leaves some out. Altogether roughly 120,000 clones are present, 90% to 95% being singletons, with the ten largest covering around 0.025%. The CDR3 length is 18 residues. V was shortened by 1 base and J by 4 bases, with 19 bases between the two germline ends. Germline-derived CDR1 and CDR2 are SEHNR and FQNEAQ (reference sequence). V usage is TRBV7-9 and J usage is TRBJ2-2, with TRBD2 as a possible D gene (6 bases). Material: thymus tissue. The sequence derives from a boy in the first two years of life with a congenital heart defect but otherwise immunologically healthy. CDR3 protein: CASSLEVFGLASTGELFF. Written as DNA, the CDR3 is TGTGCCAGCAGCTTAGAAGTGTTCGGTCTAGCGAGCACCGGGGAGCTGTTTTTT.